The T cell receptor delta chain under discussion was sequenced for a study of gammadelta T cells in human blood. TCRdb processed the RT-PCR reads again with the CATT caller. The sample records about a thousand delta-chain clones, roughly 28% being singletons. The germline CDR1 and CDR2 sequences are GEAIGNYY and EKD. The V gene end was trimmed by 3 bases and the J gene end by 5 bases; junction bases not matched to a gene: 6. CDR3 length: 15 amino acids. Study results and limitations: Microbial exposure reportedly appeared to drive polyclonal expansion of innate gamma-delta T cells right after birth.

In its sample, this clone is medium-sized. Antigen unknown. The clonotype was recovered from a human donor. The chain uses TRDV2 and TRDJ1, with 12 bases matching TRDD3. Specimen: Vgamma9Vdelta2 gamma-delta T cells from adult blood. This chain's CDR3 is CACDPLGDTGDKLIF. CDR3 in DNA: TGTGCCTGTGACCCCCTGGGGGATACGGGGGATAAACTCATCTTT.